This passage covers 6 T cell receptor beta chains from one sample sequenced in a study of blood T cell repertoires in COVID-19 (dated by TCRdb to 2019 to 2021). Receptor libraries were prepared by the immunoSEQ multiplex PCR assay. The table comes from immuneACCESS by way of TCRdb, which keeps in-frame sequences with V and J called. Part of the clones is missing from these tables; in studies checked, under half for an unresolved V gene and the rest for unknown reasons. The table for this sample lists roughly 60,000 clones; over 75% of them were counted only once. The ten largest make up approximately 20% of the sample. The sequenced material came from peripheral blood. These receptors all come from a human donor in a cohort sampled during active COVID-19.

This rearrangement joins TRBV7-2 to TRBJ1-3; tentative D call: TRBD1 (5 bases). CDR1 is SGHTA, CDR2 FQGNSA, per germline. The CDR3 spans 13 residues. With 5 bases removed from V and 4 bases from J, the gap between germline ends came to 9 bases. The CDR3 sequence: CASSNDRGNTIYF. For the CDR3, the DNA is TGTGCCAGCAGCAACGACAGAGGAAACACCATATATTTT.

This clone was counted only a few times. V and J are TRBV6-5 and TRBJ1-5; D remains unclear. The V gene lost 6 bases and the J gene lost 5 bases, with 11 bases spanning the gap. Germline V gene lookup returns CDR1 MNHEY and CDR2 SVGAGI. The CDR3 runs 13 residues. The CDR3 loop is CASSRSRYQPQHF. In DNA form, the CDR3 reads TGTGCCAGCAGCCGTAGTCGTTATCAGCCCCAGCATTTT.

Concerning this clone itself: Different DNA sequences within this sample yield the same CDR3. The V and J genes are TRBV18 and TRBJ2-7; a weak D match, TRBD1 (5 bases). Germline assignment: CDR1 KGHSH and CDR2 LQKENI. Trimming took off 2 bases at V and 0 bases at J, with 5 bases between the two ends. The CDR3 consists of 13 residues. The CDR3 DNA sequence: TGTGCCAGCTCACCAACAGGCTCCTACGAGCAGTACTTC. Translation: CASSPTGSYEQYF.

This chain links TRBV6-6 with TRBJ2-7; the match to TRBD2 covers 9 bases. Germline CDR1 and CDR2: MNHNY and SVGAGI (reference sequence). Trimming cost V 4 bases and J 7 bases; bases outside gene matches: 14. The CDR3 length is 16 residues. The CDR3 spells CASSFPRAGGHEEQYF. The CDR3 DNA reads TGTGCCAGCAGTTTCCCCAGAGCGGGGGGACACGAAGAGCAGTACTTC.

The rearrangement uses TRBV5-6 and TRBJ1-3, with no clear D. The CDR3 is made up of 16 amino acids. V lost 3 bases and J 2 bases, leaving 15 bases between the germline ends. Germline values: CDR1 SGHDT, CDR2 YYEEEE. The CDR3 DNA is TGTGCCAGCAGCTCAAGGCGGGGAATTACTGGAAACACCATATATTTT. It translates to CASSSRRGITGNTIYF.

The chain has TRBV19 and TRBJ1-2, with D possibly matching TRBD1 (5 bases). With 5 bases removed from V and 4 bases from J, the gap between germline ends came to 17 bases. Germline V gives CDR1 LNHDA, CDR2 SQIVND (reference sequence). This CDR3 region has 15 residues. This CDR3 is CASSPSRDSAYGYTF. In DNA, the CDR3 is TGTGCCAGTAGTCCCTCCCGGGACTCCGCCTATGGCTACACCTTC.